The 31 T cell receptor beta chains below were found in one sample sequenced in a study of control samples from healthy donors and cancer patients. TCRdb's copy holds only in-frame clones and misses some; the assay was immunoSEQ multiplex PCR. Here the sample spans 70,000 to 80,000 clones, around 90% being singletons. Sequences were obtained from PBMCs. The origin of the receptors is a woman aged 60 to 75 with head and neck cancer.

The genes are TRBV5-4 and TRBJ2-2; 16 nucleotides agree with TRBD2. The trim removed 3 bases at V and 1 base at J, leaving 9 bases unmatched. This CDR3 comprises 20 residues. Germline V gene data show CDR1 as SGHNT and CDR2 as YYREEE (reference sequence). The CDR3 loop reads CASSSRGGLAGGRNTGELFF. The CDR3 region has the DNA TGTGCCAGCAGCTCAAGGGGGGGACTAGCGGGAGGGCGGAACACCGGGGAGCTGTTTTTT.

CDR3 region: CASQDISVSGNTIYF. The CDR3, as DNA: TGTGCCAGTCAGGACATATCCGTCTCTGGAAACACCATATATTTT. V gene TRBV19 combines with J gene TRBJ1-3, with TRBD1 as a possible D gene (5 bases). Germline V gene lookup returns CDR1 LNHDA and CDR2 SQIVND (reference sequence). Trimming removed 8 bases from V and 0 bases from J, with 14 bases in between. This CDR3 has 15 residues.

The chain combines TRBV30 with TRBJ2-5; D not certain. The V gene lost 0 bases and the J gene lost 5 bases, with 7 bases spanning the gap. CDR1 is GTSNPN, CDR2 SVGIG, per germline (reference sequence). The CDR3 loop spans 12 amino acids. The CDR3 here is CAWSVGLETQYF. DNA of the CDR3: TGTGCCTGGAGTGTAGGCTTGGAGACCCAGTACTTC. The full variable domain, completed using reference TRBV30 and TRBJ2-5, is SQTIHQWPATLVQPVGSPLSLECTVEGTSNPNLYWYRQAAGRGLQLLFYSVGIGQISSEVPQNLSASRPQDRQFILSSKKLLLSDSGFYLCAWSVGLETQYFGPGTRLLVL.

About this clone: One junction end disagrees with the germline gene, perhaps due to a read error. This chain uses TRBV3-1 (or the pseudogene TRBV3-2) with TRBJ1-4, with TRBD1 matching over 8 bases. Germline V gives CDR1 LGHDT, CDR2 YNNKEL (reference sequence). This CDR3 is 14 amino acids long. In DNA form, the CDR3 reads TGTACCAGCAGCCTTCGGACAGGGCGTGAAAAACTGTTTTTT. Residues: CTSSLRTGREKLFF.

The chain carries TRBV7-9 and TRBJ2-1; no reliable D call. The germline CDR1 and CDR2 sequences are SEHNR and FQNEAQ (reference sequence). The V and J ends lost 5 bases and 15 bases respectively, with 20 bases between them. The CDR3 totals 13 residues. Here the CDR3 DNA reads TGTGCCAGCAGCAGAGACTCCGCCGGTCTATCGTTCTTC. It translates to CASSRDSAGLSFF.

The rearrangement uses TRBV10-3 and TRBJ2-1, with D hard to call. CDR3 length equals 13 residues. In germline, CDR1 is ENHRY, CDR2 SYGVKD. Between the trimmed V and J ends, which lost 6 bases and 0 bases, there was a span of 6 bases. The CDR3 protein is CAISEGSYNEQFF. The CDR3 DNA sequence: TGTGCCATCAGCGAAGGCTCCTACAATGAGCAGTTCTTC.

The chain carries TRBV29-1 and TRBJ1-2, with 7 nucleotides matching TRBD1. Germline CDR1 and CDR2: SQVTM and ANQGSEA. V shed 3 bases and J 8 bases; nucleotides not matched to a gene: 15. The CDR3 length is 15 residues. The CDR3 sequence is CSVDPRGGYSGGYTF. As DNA, the CDR3 is TGCAGCGTTGACCCGAGAGGGGGCTATAGCGGGGGCTACACCTTC. Together with reference TRBV29-1 and TRBJ1-2, the CDR3 gives the full variable domain: SAVISQKPSRDICQRGTSLTIQCQVDSQVTMMFWYRQQPGQSLTLIATANQGSEATYESGFVIDKFPISRPNLTFSTLTVSNMSPEDSSIYLCSVDPRGGYSGGYTFGSGTRLTVV.

The V and J genes are TRBV7-9 and TRBJ2-2, with D hard to call. V shed 7 bases and J shed 4 bases, with 19 bases lying between them. Germline lookup yields CDR1 SEHNR and CDR2 FQNEAQ (reference sequence). CDR3 length equals 16 residues. CDR3 nucleotides: TGTGCCAGCACTCTCCTTCTCGGCCCGAGCACCGGGGAGCTGTTTTTT. Translation: CASTLLLGPSTGELFF.

This chain connects TRBV19 to TRBJ2-1; TRBD2 matches 10 bases. The germline gives CDR1 LNHDA, CDR2 SQIVND (reference sequence). J was trimmed by 3 bases and V by 5 bases; bases with no gene match: 4. The CDR3 loop spans 15 amino acids. CDR3 nucleotides: TGTGCCAGTAGTCGACTAGCGGGTTACTACAATGAGCAGTTCTTC. This translates into CASSRLAGYYNEQFF. The whole variable domain, filled in from reference TRBV19 and TRBJ2-1, reads DGGITQSPKYLFRKEGQNVTLSCEQNLNHDAMYWYRQDPGQGLRLIYYSQIVNDFQKGDIAEGYSVSREKKESFPLTVTSAQKNPTAFYLCASSRLAGYYNEQFFGPGTRLTVL.

The rearrangement uses TRBV5-4 and TRBJ1-1, with D perhaps matching TRBD1 (5 bases). CDR1 is SGHNT, CDR2 YYREEE, per germline (reference sequence). CDR3 length equals 13 residues. With 2 bases removed from V and 1 base from J, the gap between germline ends came to 6 bases. The DNA for the CDR3 is TGTGCCAGCAGCTTCGGACAGAACACTGAAGCTTTCTTT. This encodes CASSFGQNTEAFF. The entire variable domain, with the rest obtained from reference TRBV5-4 and TRBJ1-1, is as follows: ETGVTQSPTHLIKTRGQQVTLRCSSQSGHNTVSWYQQALGQGPQFIFQYYREEENGRGNFPPRFSGLQFPNYSSELNVNALELDDSALYLCASSFGQNTEAFFGQGTRLTVV.

V gene TRBV29-1 combines with J gene TRBJ2-1, with D tentatively TRBD2 (6 bases). In germline, CDR1 is SQVTM, CDR2 ANQGSEA. The CDR3 consists of 14 residues. Trimming pared 7 bases from V and 6 bases from J, leaving 19 bases between. Here the CDR3 reads CSAQSRLVLNEQFF. For the CDR3, the DNA is TGCAGCGCCCAAAGTCGACTAGTTCTCAATGAGCAGTTCTTC.

The gene calls are TRBV16 and TRBJ2-7, with 10 bases lining up with TRBD2. V shed 6 bases and J 2 bases; nucleotides not matched to a gene: 7. The germline CDR1 and CDR2 sequences are KGHSY and FQNENV. The CDR3 totals 15 residues. The CDR3 protein is CASSPLAGRTYEQYF. CDR3 bases: TGTGCCAGCAGTCCACTAGCGGGGCGGACCTACGAGCAGTACTTC. The variable domain in full, with the rest retrieved from reference TRBV16 and TRBJ2-7, is GEEVAQTPKHLVRGEGQKAKLYCAPIKGHSYVFWYQQVLKNEFKFLISFQNENVFDETGMPKERFSAKCLPNSPCSLEIQATKLEDSAVYFCASSPLAGRTYEQYFGPGTRLTVT.

The chain recombines TRBV29-1 with TRBJ1-1; D is unresolved. Germline CDR1 SQVTM, CDR2 ANQGSEA. The CDR3 covers 14 residues. Trimming shortened V by 0 bases and J by 1 base, and 9 bases separated the two germline ends. CDR3 region: CSVEDQRRNTEAFF. The CDR3 bases are TGCAGCGTTGAAGACCAAAGACGGAACACTGAAGCTTTCTTT.

In this sample, this clone turned up a few times. V usage is TRBV9 and J usage is TRBJ2-7; TRBD2 aligns across 7 bases. CDR1 is SGDLS, CDR2 YYNGEE, per germline. V was clipped by 1 base and J by 6 bases; unmatched bases: 7. The CDR3 spans 14 residues. The CDR3 region is CASSVWASGGEQYF. Written as DNA, the CDR3 is TGTGCCAGCAGCGTATGGGCTAGCGGTGGCGAGCAGTACTTC.

This clone was found once. This rearrangement joins TRBV7-9 to TRBJ1-1, with a tentative D call TRBD1 (6 bases). The CDR3 runs to 13 residues. Looked up from germline, CDR1 is SEHNR and CDR2 is FQNEAQ (reference sequence). V lost 4 bases and J 4 bases, leaving 10 bases between the germline ends. For the CDR3, the DNA is TGTGCCAGCAGCTCACTAGGGGGCACTGAAGCTTTCTTT. Encoded protein: CASSSLGGTEAFF.

The genes are TRBV4-3 and TRBJ2-1; 7 bases map to TRBD2. Trimming at V came to 2 bases and at J to 3 bases, leaving 4 bases not matched to a gene. Looked up from germline, CDR1 is LGHNA and CDR2 is YSLEER. There are 15 residues in the CDR3. CDR3 loop: CASSQLLAVYNEQFF. For the CDR3, the DNA is TGCGCCAGCAGCCAACTTCTAGCGGTCTACAATGAGCAGTTCTTC.

This clone showed up just once. The rearrangement joins TRBV19 to TRBJ1-2; D is uncertain. The CDR3 sequence is 16 residues long. Germline CDR1 and CDR2: LNHDA and SQIVND (reference sequence). The V and J ends lost 2 bases and 5 bases respectively, with 18 bases between them. CDR3 loop: CASSISMSEGKYGYTF. CDR3 DNA sequence: TGTGCCAGTAGTATAAGTATGTCGGAGGGTAAATATGGCTACACCTTC.

The chain uses TRBV30 and TRBJ2-7; D not resolved. With the DNA end fitting TRBJ2-5 better, the J assignment may be wrong. This CDR3 is built from 14 residues. In germline, CDR1 is GTSNPN, CDR2 SVGIG (reference sequence). CDR3 amino acids: CAWSVGSVRETQYF. CDR3 nucleotide sequence: TGTGCCTGGAGTGTTGGCAGCGTACGAGAGACCCAGTACTTC.

The genes are TRBV6-5 and TRBJ2-7; 9 positions agree with TRBD2. The CDR3 consists of 15 residues. The junction had 5 bases not matched to a gene; V was cut back by 5 bases and J by 0 bases. Germline lookup yields CDR1 MNHEY and CDR2 SVGAGI. The CDR3 loop is CASSPSGDSSYEQYF. As DNA, the CDR3 is TGTGCCAGCAGTCCTAGCGGGGATAGCTCCTACGAGCAGTACTTC.

The chain is built from TRBV7-2 and TRBJ2-2; TRBD2 agrees at 8 bases. V lost 1 base and J lost 5; bases outside the gene matches: 3. From germline, CDR1 is SGHTA and CDR2 FQGNSA. The CDR3 loop spans 15 amino acids. CDR3 in DNA: TGTGCCAGCAGCTTAGACGGGAGGGATACCGGGGAGCTGTTTTTT. Its protein is CASSLDGRDTGELFF.

This chain links TRBV10-3 with TRBJ1-5; D is unclear. V was pared by 6 bases and J by 5 bases, with 11 bases between. The CDR3 has 13 residues. Germline lookup yields CDR1 ENHRY and CDR2 SYGVKD. The CDR3: CAIRADGDQPQHF. The CDR3 DNA follows: TGTGCCATCAGGGCGGACGGAGATCAGCCCCAGCATTTT.

This clone was picked up one time. This rearrangement joins TRBV7-9 to TRBJ2-5; 9 positions agree with TRBD2. Germline V gene lookup returns CDR1 SEHNR and CDR2 FQNEAQ (reference sequence). The CDR3 runs 15 residues. J lost 4 bases, V lost 4 bases, and 7 bases had no gene match. The CDR3 loop is CASSSNSGSGETQYF. CDR3 sequence (DNA): TGTGCCAGCAGCTCCAATAGCGGGAGTGGAGAGACCCAGTACTTC.

This chain links TRBV28 with TRBJ1-2; D is possibly TRBD1 (5 bases). The CDR3 runs 15 residues. Trimming removed 7 bases at V and 4 bases at J, with 19 bases between. Germline V lookup: CDR1 MDHEN, CDR2 SYDVKM. The CDR3 is CASMGGPVRIYGYTF. The CDR3 nucleotides read TGTGCCAGCATGGGGGGTCCAGTTCGGATCTATGGCTACACCTTC.

The chain recombines TRBV25-1 with TRBJ2-7; 9 bases match TRBD2. The CDR3 length is 15 residues. Per the germline V gene, CDR1 is MGHDK and CDR2 is SYGVNS. The trim removed 5 bases at V and 6 bases at J, leaving 11 bases unmatched. The CDR3 DNA is TGTGCCAGCAGTTTAGGCTTAGCGGGAGCAGCCGAGCAGTACTTC. It specifies CASSLGLAGAAEQYF.

The chain employs TRBV5-4 and TRBJ2-2; D is perhaps TRBD1 or TRBD2 (5 bases each). The CDR3 loop spans 14 amino acids. CDR1 and CDR2 from the germline V gene are SGHNT and YYREEE (reference sequence). V lost 5 bases, J lost 4 bases, and 12 bases lay in between. The CDR3 nucleotides read TGTGCCAGCAGTACAAAGGGGAGCACCGGGGAGCTGTTTTTT. It specifies CASSTKGSTGELFF. The full variable domain, its missing parts supplied by reference TRBV5-4 and TRBJ2-2, is ETGVTQSPTHLIKTRGQQVTLRCSSQSGHNTVSWYQQALGQGPQFIFQYYREEENGRGNFPPRFSGLQFPNYSSELNVNALELDDSALYLCASSTKGSTGELFFGEGSRLTVL.

The chain joins TRBV3-1 (or the pseudogene TRBV3-2) to TRBJ2-2, with D perhaps matching TRBD2 (6 bases). The CDR3 spans 17 residues. Germline V gives CDR1 LGHDT, CDR2 YNNKEL (reference sequence). The V and J ends lost 3 bases and 3 bases respectively, with 17 bases between them. The CDR3 loop is CASSQSWGVSHTGELFF. DNA for the CDR3: TGTGCCAGCAGCCAGAGCTGGGGGGTCTCGCACACCGGGGAGCTGTTTTTT.

The rearrangement joins TRBV5-1 to TRBJ1-1; TRBD1 might be the D (6 bases). The length of the CDR3 is 16 residues. Trimming cost V 4 bases and J 1 base, with 17 bases left between them. CDR1 and CDR2 from the germline V gene are SGHRS and YFSETQ. As DNA, the CDR3 is TGCGCCAGCAGCCAAAATAAAGACAGGACGAACACTGAAGCTTTCTTT. Its protein is CASSQNKDRTNTEAFF.

The CDR3 nucleotides read TGTGCCAGCAGCCCAAGGCGGAACCTAAGGTTGCCAGATACGCAGTATTTT. It yields the protein CASSPRRNLRLPDTQYF. The gene calls are TRBV3-1 (or the pseudogene TRBV3-2) and TRBJ2-3; D not certain. V was cut by 4 bases and J by 4 bases, with 21 bases left in between. The CDR3 length is 17 residues. CDR1 is LGHDT and CDR2 is YNNKEL in the germline V gene (reference sequence).

The rearrangement links TRBV7-3 to TRBJ2-3; weak D call: TRBD2 (6 bases). The CDR3 is 14 amino acids. V shed 1 base and J shed 5 bases, with 10 bases lying between them. Germline V lookup: CDR1 SGHTA, CDR2 FQGTGA. For the CDR3, the DNA is TGTGCCAGCAGCTTAAATCGCGGGGTAGATACGCAGTATTTT. It is translated as CASSLNRGVDTQYF. Full variable domain (outside the CDR3, taken from reference TRBV7-3 and TRBJ2-3): GAGVSQTPSNKVTEKGKYVELRCDPISGHTALYWYRQSLGQGPEFLIYFQGTGAADDSGLPNDRFFAVRPEGSVSTLKIQRTERGDSAVYLCASSLNRGVDTQYFGPGTRLTVL.

The rearrangement links TRBV24-1 to TRBJ2-4, with D unresolved. The CDR3 has 12 amino acids. V dropped 1 base and J dropped 6 bases, with 3 bases sitting between them. Germline V gives CDR1 KGHDR, CDR2 SFDVKD. The CDR3 sequence is CATSDLGNIQYF. CDR3 nucleotide sequence: TGTGCCACCAGTGATTTAGGAAACATTCAGTACTTC.

The CDR3 sequence is CASSPTGPSFTEAFF. The CDR3 nucleotides read TGTGCCAGCAGTCCAACAGGGCCCTCGTTCACTGAAGCTTTCTTT. The chain uses TRBV6-2 or TRBV6-3 and TRBJ1-1, with a weak D call TRBD1 (6 bases). Germline V lookup: CDR1 MNHEY, CDR2 SVGEGT. V was shortened by 5 bases and J by 4 bases, with 17 bases between the two germline ends. The CDR3 length is 15 residues.